The present T cell receptor beta chain was sequenced within a study of cytomegalovirus exposure and HLA in healthy donors. Across the study: HLA-typed donors were the source of around 87 million unique TCRs, which an early data release held. Regarding the study as a whole: Highly shared sequence variants in one cluster were likely a sequencing artifact. Further analysis was carried out later, and it showed several of the most significant clusters appearing linked to common viral pathogens.

Details on this clone: What it binds is not known.

Use of 60 Vbeta and 13 Jbeta primers characterized the PCR. Assay used: immunoSEQ multiplex PCR; TCRdb lists only in-frame clones, some missing. The top ten clones hold less than 0.4% of a sample with around 260,000 clones, 80% of them seen once. The CDR3 is 14 residues long. Germline V gene data show CDR1 as SGDLS and CDR2 as YYNGEE. V was shortened by 0 bases and J by 3 bases, with 10 bases between the two germline ends. The source is a girl aged 2-10 years in good health and CMV-seronegative. The V call is TRBV9, the J call TRBJ2-7; D unresolved. What was sequenced was PBMCs. The CDR3 DNA is TGTGCCAGCAGCGTAGAATACACCAACTACGAGCAGTACTTC. It codes for CASSVEYTNYEQYF.